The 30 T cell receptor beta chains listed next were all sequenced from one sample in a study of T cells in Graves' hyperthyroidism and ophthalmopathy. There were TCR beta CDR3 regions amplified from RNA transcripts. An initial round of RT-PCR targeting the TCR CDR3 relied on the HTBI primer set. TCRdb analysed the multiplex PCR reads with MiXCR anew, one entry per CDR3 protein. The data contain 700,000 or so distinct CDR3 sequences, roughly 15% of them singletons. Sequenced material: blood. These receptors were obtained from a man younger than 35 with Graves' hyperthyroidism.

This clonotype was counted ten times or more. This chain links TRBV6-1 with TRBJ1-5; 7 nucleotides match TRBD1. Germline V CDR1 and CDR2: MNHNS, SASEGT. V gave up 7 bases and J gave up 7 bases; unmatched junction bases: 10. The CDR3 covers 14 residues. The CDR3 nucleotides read TGTGCCAGCACCGAGGGGGCAGGAGGACAGCCCCAGCATTTT. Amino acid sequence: CASTEGAGGQPQHF.

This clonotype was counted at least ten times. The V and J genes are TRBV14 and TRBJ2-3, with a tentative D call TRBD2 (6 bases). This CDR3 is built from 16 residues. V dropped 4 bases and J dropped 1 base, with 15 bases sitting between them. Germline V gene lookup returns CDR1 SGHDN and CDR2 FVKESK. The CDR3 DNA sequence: TGTGCCAGCAGCCTGCTCAGGACGGGGGGCACAGATACGCAGTATTTT. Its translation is CASSLLRTGGTDTQYF.

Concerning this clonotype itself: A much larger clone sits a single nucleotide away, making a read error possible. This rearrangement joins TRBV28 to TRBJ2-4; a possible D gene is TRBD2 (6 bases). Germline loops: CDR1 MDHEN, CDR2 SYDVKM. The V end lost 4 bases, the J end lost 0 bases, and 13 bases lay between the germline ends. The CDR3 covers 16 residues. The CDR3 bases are TGTGCCAGCAGTTCCTCGGCGGGGCGAGCCAAAAACATTCAGTACTTC. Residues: CASSSSAGRAKNIQYF.

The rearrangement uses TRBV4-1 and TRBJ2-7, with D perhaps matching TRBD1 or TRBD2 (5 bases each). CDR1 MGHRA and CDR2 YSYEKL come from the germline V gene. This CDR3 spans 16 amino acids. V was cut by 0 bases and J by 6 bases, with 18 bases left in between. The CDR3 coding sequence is TGCGCCAGCAGCCAAGATTGGGGACGCGGAATCGGCGAGCAGTACTTC. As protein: CASSQDWGRGIGEQYF.

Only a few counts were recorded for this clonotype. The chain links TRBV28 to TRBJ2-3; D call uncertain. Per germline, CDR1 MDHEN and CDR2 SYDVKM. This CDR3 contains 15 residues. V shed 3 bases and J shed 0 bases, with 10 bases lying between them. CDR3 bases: TGTGCCAGCAGTTTGGTGTCGGCTAGCACAGATACGCAGTATTTT. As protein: CASSLVSASTDTQYF.

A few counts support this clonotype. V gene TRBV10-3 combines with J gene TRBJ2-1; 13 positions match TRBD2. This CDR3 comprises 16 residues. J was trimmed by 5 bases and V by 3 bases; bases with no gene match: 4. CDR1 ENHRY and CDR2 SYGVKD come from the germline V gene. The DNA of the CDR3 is TGTGCCATCAGTGAATGGGGGACTAGCGGGAACAATGAGCAGTTCTTC. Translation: CAISEWGTSGNNEQFF.

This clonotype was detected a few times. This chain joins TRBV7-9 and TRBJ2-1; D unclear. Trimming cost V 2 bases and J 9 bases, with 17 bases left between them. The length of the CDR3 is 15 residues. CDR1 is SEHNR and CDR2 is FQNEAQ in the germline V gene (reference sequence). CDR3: CASSLTDLNGGEQFF. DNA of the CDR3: TGTGCCAGCAGCTTAACCGATTTGAACGGTGGTGAGCAGTTCTTC.

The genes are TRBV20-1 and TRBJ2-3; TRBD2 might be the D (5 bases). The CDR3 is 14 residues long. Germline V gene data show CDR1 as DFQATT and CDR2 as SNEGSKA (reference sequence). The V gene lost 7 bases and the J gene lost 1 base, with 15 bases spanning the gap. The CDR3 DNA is TGCAGTGTCAGAAGGAGCGGTCGCACAGATACGCAGTATTTT. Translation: CSVRRSGRTDTQYF.

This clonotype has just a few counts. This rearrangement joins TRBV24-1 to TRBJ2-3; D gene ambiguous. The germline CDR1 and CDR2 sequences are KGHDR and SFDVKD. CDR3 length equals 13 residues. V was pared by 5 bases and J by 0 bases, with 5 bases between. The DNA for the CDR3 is TGTGCCACCAGTGCGACTAGCACAGATACGCAGTATTTT. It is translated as CATSATSTDTQYF.

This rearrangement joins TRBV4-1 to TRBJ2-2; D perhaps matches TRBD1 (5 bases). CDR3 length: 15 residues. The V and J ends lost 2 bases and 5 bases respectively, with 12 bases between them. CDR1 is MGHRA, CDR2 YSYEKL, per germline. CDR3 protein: CASSQYGATTGELFF. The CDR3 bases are TGCGCCAGCAGCCAATATGGGGCCACAACCGGGGAGCTGTTTTTT.

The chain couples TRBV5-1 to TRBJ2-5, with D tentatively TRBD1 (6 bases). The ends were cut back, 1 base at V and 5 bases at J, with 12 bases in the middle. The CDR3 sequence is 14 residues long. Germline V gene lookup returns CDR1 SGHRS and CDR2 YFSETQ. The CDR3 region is CASSLQGDKETQYF. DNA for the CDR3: TGCGCCAGCAGCTTGCAAGGGGACAAGGAGACCCAGTACTTC.

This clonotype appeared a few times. CDR3: CASSLAGVSQETQYF. CDR3 bases: TGCGCCAGCAGCTTAGCGGGAGTCAGCCAAGAGACCCAGTACTTC. V and J are TRBV5-1 and TRBJ2-5; 8 bases are shared with TRBD2. CDR3 length: 15 amino acids. Germline lookup yields CDR1 SGHRS and CDR2 YFSETQ. The V gene end was trimmed by 2 bases and the J gene end by 1 base; junction bases not matched to a gene: 4.

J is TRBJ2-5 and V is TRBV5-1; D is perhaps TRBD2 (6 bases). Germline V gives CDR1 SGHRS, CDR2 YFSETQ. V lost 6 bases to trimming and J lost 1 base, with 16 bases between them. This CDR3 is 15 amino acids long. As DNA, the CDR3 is TGCGCCAGCACCGTAGTTGCGGGACTCCAAGAGACCCAGTACTTC. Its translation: CASTVVAGLQETQYF. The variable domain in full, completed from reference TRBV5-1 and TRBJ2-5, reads KAGVTQTPRYLIKTRGQQVTLSCSPISGHRSVSWYQQTPGQGLQFLFEYFSETQRNKGNFPGRFSGRQFSNSRSEMNVSTLELGDSALYLCASTVVAGLQETQYFGPGTRLLVL.

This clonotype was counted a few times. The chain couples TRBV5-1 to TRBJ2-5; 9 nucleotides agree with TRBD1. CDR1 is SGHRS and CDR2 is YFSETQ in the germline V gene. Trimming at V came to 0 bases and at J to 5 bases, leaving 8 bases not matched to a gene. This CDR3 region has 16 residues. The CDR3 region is CASSLVVTGGSETQYF. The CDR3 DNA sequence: TGCGCCAGCAGCTTGGTAGTGACAGGGGGTTCGGAGACCCAGTACTTC.

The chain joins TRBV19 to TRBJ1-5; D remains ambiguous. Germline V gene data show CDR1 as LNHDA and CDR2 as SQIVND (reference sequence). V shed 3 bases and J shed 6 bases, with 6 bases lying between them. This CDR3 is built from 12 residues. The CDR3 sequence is CASSMRFQPQHF. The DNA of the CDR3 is TGTGCCAGTAGTATGCGCTTTCAGCCCCAGCATTTT.

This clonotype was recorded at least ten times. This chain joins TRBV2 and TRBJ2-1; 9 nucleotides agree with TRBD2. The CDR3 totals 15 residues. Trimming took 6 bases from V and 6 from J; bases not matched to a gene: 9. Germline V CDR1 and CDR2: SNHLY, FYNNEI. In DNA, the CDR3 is TGTGCCAGCAGCCTTTTAGCGGGGGCCTTCAATGAGCAGTTCTTC. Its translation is CASSLLAGAFNEQFF.

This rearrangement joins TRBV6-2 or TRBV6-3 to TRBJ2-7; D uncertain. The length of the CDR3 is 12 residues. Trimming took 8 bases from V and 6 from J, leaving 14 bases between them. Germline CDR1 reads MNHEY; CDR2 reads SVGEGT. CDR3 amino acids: CASGDSVVEQYF. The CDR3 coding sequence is TGTGCCAGCGGGGATTCGGTGGTCGAGCAGTACTTC.

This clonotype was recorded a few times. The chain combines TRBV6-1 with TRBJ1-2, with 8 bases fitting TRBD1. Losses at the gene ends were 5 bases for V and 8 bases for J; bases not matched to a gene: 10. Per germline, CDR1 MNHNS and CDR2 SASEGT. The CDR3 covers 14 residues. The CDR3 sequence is CASSNLGQGNGYTF. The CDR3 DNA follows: TGTGCCAGCAGTAACCTCGGACAGGGAAACGGCTACACCTTC.

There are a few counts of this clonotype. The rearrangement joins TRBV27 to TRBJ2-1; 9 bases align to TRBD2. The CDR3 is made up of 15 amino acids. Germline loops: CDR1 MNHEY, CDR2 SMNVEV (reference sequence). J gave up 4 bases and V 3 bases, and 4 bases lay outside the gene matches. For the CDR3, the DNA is TGTGCCAGCAGTTTGGGGACTAGCAATTACAATGAGCAGTTCTTC. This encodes CASSLGTSNYNEQFF.

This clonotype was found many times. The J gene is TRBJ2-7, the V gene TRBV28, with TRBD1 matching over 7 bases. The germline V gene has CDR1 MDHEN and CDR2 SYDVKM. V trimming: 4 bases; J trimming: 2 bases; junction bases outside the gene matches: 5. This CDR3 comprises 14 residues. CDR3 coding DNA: TGTGCCAGCAGTTACGAGGGGGCAACCTACGAGCAGTACTTC. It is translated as CASSYEGATYEQYF.

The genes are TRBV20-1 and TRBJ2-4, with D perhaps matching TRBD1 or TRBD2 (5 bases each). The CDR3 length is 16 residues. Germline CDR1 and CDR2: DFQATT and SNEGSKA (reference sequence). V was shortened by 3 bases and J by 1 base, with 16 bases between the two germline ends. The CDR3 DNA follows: TGCAGTGCTAGGCGGCCGGGGACCGCTGCCAAAAACATTCAGTACTTC. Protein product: CSARRPGTAAKNIQYF.

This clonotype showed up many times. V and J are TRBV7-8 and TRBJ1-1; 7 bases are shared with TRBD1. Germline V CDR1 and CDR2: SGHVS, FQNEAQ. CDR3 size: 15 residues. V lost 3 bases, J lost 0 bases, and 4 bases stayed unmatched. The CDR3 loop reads CASSFPRGMNTEAFF. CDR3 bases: TGTGCCAGCAGCTTCCCCAGGGGGATGAACACTGAAGCTTTCTTT.

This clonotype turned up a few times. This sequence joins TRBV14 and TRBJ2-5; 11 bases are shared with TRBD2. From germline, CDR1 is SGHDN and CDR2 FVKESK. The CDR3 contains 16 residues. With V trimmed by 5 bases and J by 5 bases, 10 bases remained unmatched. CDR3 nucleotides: TGTGCCAGCAGCGCCCGACTAGCGGGGACTCGGGAGACCCAGTACTTC. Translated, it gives CASSARLAGTRETQYF. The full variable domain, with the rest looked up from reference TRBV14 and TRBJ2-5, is EAGVTQFPSHSVIEKGQTVTLRCDPISGHDNLYWYRRVMGKEIKFLLHFVKESKQDESGMPNNRFLAERTGGTYSTLKVQPAELEDSGVYFCASSARLAGTRETQYFGPGTRLLVL.

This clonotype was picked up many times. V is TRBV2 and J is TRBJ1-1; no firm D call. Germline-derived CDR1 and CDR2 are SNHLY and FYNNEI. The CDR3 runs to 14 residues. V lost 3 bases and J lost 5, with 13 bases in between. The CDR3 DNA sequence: TGTGCCAGCAGTGAGACCACAGTGGGGACTGAAGCTTTCTTT. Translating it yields CASSETTVGTEAFF.

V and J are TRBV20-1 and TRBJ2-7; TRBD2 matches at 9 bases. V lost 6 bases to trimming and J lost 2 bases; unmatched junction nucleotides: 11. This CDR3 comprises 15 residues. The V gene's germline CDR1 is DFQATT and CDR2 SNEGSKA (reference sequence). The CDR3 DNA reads TGCAGTGCCCGACGGAGGGCTAGCGGGACCTACGAGCAGTACTTC. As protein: CSARRRASGTYEQYF.

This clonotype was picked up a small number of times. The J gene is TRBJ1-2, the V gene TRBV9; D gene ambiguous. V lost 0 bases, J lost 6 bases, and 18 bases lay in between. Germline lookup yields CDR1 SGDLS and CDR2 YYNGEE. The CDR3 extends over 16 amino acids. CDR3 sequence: CASSVAEQSIVDGYTF. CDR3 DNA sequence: TGTGCCAGCAGCGTAGCTGAACAGTCCATCGTCGATGGCTACACCTTC.

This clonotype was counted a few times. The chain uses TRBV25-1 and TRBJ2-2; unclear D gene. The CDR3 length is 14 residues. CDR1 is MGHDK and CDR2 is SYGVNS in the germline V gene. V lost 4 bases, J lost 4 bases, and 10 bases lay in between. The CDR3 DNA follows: TGTGCCAGCAGTGGCCAGGACGGCACCGGGGAGCTGTTTTTT. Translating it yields CASSGQDGTGELFF.

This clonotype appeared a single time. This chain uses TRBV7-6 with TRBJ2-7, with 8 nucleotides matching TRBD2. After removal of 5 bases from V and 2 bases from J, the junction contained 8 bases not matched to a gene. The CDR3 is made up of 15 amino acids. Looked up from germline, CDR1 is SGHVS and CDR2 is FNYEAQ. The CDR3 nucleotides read TGTGCCAGCAGCCGTAGTAGCGGGACTCCCTACGAGCAGTACTTC. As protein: CASSRSSGTPYEQYF.

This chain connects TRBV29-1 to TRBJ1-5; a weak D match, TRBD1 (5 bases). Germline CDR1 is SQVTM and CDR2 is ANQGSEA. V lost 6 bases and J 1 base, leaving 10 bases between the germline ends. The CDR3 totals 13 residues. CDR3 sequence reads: CSVGGGSNQPQHF. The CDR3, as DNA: TGCAGCGTGGGGGGAGGCAGCAATCAGCCCCAGCATTTT.

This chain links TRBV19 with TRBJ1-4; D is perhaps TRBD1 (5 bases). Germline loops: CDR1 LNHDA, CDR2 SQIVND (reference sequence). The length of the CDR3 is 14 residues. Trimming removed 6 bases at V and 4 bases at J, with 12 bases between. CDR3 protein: CASRRQSLNEKLFF. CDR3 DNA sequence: TGTGCCAGTAGAAGACAGAGTCTTAATGAAAAACTGTTTTTT.